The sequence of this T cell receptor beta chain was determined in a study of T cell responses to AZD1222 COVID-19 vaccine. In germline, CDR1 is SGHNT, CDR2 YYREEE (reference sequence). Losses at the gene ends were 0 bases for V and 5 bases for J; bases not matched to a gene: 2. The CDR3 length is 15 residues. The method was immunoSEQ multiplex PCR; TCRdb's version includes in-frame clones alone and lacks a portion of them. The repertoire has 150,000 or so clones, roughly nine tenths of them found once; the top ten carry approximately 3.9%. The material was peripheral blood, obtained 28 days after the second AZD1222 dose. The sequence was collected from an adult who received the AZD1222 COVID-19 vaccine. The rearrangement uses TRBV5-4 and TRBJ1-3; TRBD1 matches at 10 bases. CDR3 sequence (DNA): TGTGCCAGCAGCTTGGCGGGACAGGGGAGAAACACCATATATTTT. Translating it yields CASSLAGQGRNTIYF.